The 27 T cell receptor beta chains in this list originate from one sample, sequenced in a study of cytomegalovirus exposure and HLA in healthy donors. PCR amplification relied on 60 Vbeta primers (plus 13 Jbeta primers). Here immunoSEQ multiplex PCR was the method, and the copy in TCRdb shows in-frame clones only, minus some. The sample includes about 65,000 clones, more than 75% of them seen just once. The sample comprised PBMCs. The receptors shown here come from a girl aged 5-17 years in good health and CMV-seropositive.

This clone was counted only a few times. J is TRBJ1-4 and V is TRBV10-2, with TRBD1 matching 8 bases. Germline CDR1 WSHSY, CDR2 SAAADI. There are 13 residues in the CDR3. V lost 9 bases and J lost 8; bases outside the gene matches: 8. CDR3 residues: CASGTGYWEKLFF. The CDR3, as DNA: TGCGCCAGTGGGACAGGTTATTGGGAAAAACTGTTTTTT.

The chain links TRBV28 to TRBJ1-1; 8 positions match TRBD1. This CDR3 spans 15 amino acids. V trimming: 5 bases; J trimming: 5 bases; junction bases outside the gene matches: 10. Looked up from germline, CDR1 is MDHEN and CDR2 is SYDVKM. The CDR3 coding sequence is TGTGCCAGCAGTCCGACAGGGGAAGGTGATACTGAAGCTTTCTTT. It codes for CASSPTGEGDTEAFF.

The V and J genes are TRBV29-1 and TRBJ2-7; TRBD1 agrees at 11 bases. This CDR3 region has 16 residues. The trim removed 6 bases at V and 1 base at J, leaving 11 bases unmatched. Germline V gene data show CDR1 as SQVTM and CDR2 as ANQGSEA. In DNA, the CDR3 is TGCAGCGTGCGAGGGGGCGGGACAGGGGGGTCCTACGAGCAGTACTTC. This codes for CSVRGGGTGGSYEQYF.

V is TRBV10-1 and J is TRBJ2-1; D remains unclear. The CDR3 spans 13 residues. Germline V lookup: CDR1 WNHNN, CDR2 SYGVQD (reference sequence). V lost 5 bases, J lost 5 bases, and 10 bases lay in between. DNA for the CDR3: TGCGCCAGCAGTTGGCACCGGGACAATGAGCAGTTCTTC. It is translated as CASSWHRDNEQFF.

This chain uses TRBV7-2 with TRBJ2-7; 9 bases map to TRBD2. Germline CDR1 SGHTA, CDR2 FQGNSA. The V segment lost 2 bases and the J segment 0 bases; nucleotides outside the gene matches: 2. This CDR3 is built from 15 residues. In DNA, the CDR3 is TGTGCCAGCAGCTTATCTAGCGGGGACTCCTACGAGCAGTACTTC. Its translation is CASSLSSGDSYEQYF. Using reference TRBV7-2 and TRBJ2-7 for the parts outside the CDR3, the full variable domain is GAGVSQSPSNKVTEKGKDVELRCDPISGHTALYWYRQSLGQGLEFLIYFQGNSAPDKSGLPSDRFSAERTGGSVSTLTIQRTQQEDSAVYLCASSLSSGDSYEQYFGPGTRLTVT.

The chain uses TRBV2 and TRBJ2-7; 11 nucleotides agree with TRBD2. Germline V gene lookup returns CDR1 SNHLY and CDR2 FYNNEI. This CDR3 comprises 15 residues. The V gene end was trimmed by 6 bases and the J gene end by 7 bases; junction bases not matched to a gene: 11. The CDR3 reads CASRGRASGRQEQYF. CDR3 bases: TGTGCCAGCAGAGGTAGGGCTAGCGGGAGGCAAGAGCAGTACTTC. The whole variable domain, filled in from reference TRBV2 and TRBJ2-7, reads EPEVTQTPSHQVTQMGQEVILRCVPISNHLYFYWYRQILGQKVEFLVSFYNNEISEKSEIFDDQFSVERPDGSNFTLKIRSTKLEDSAMYFCASRGRASGRQEQYFGPGTRLTVT.

This chain joins TRBV29-1 and TRBJ2-7; D possibly corresponds to TRBD2 (6 bases). The CDR3 contains 14 residues. Germline values: CDR1 SQVTM, CDR2 ANQGSEA. Trimming took 3 bases from V and 3 from J, leaving 15 bases between them. CDR3 region: CSVEIWDSGYEQYF. For the CDR3, the DNA is TGCAGCGTTGAGATTTGGGACTCAGGCTACGAGCAGTACTTC.

The rearrangement links TRBV11-2 to TRBJ2-3; 9 nucleotides align to TRBD2. This CDR3 contains 15 residues. The germline V gene encodes CDR1 SGHAT and CDR2 FQNNGV. V lost 3 bases and J lost 7; bases outside the gene matches: 8. The CDR3 here is CASSLGREGPNTQYF. DNA of the CDR3: TGTGCCAGCAGCTTGGGGCGGGAGGGCCCAAATACGCAGTATTTT.

This clone was seen a handful of times. The chain is built from TRBV10-3 and TRBJ1-1; perhaps TRBD1 as D (5 bases). This CDR3 spans 11 amino acids. Germline lookup yields CDR1 ENHRY and CDR2 SYGVKD. V lost 4 bases and J lost 8, with 8 bases in between. CDR3 sequence reads: CAISAGEEAFF. CDR3 sequence (DNA): TGTGCCATCAGTGCGGGGGAGGAAGCTTTCTTT.

The gene calls are TRBV7-9 and TRBJ1-1, with 9 bases lining up with TRBD1. Germline-derived CDR1 and CDR2 are SEHNR and FQNEAQ (reference sequence). The CDR3 is 13 residues long. The V gene end was trimmed by 5 bases and the J gene end by 6 bases; junction bases not matched to a gene: 4. The CDR3, as DNA: TGTGCCAGCAGCCCGGACAGGGGCCCTGAAGCTTTCTTT. This gives the protein CASSPDRGPEAFF.

The V call is TRBV10-2, the J call TRBJ2-7; no firm D call. This CDR3 has 13 residues. V dropped 5 bases and J dropped 0 bases, with 8 bases sitting between them. The germline CDR1 and CDR2 sequences are WSHSY and SAAADI. As DNA, the CDR3 is TGCGCCAGCAGTCCCGACAACTCCTACGAGCAGTACTTC. Its translation: CASSPDNSYEQYF.

The chain carries TRBV9 and TRBJ1-3; a possible D gene is TRBD1 (6 bases). Germline loops: CDR1 SGDLS, CDR2 YYNGEE. Deletions cut 3 bases from V and 8 bases from J, with 12 bases between. The CDR3 sequence is 13 residues long. The CDR3 spells CASSEGEGDTIYF. CDR3 bases: TGTGCCAGCAGCGAGGGGGAGGGGGACACCATATATTTT.

The V and J genes are TRBV11-3 and TRBJ2-2, with 8 nucleotides matching TRBD1. There are 14 residues in the CDR3. Trimming took 5 bases from V and 6 from J; bases not matched to a gene: 5. CDR1 SGHNT and CDR2 YENEEA come from the germline V gene. The CDR3 coding sequence is TGTGCCAGCAGCCGTCAGGGGGCGGCCGGGGAGCTGTTTTTT. It codes for CASSRQGAAGELFF. The variable domain in full, with the rest retrieved from reference TRBV11-3 and TRBJ2-2, is EAGVVQSPRYKIIEKKQPVAFWCNPISGHNTLYWYLQNLGQGPELLIRYENEEAVDDSQLPKDRFSAERLKGVDSTLKIQPAELGDSAVYLCASSRQGAAGELFFGEGSRLTVL.

The V call is TRBV9, the J call TRBJ1-3; 8 bases agree with TRBD1. This CDR3 comprises 16 residues. V was clipped by 4 bases and J by 0 bases; unmatched bases: 6. Germline V lookup: CDR1 SGDLS, CDR2 YYNGEE. The CDR3 bases are TGTGCCAGCAGCCCCTGGACAGGGCACTCTGGAAACACCATATATTTT. This sequence encodes CASSPWTGHSGNTIYF.

This clone has just a few counts. This chain links TRBV7-2 with TRBJ1-2; 8 positions match TRBD1. Germline CDR1 and CDR2: SGHTA and FQGNSA. The trim removed 5 bases at V and 8 bases at J, leaving 10 bases unmatched. The length of the CDR3 is 14 residues. CDR3 in DNA: TGTGCCAGCAGCCCCGGACAGGGTTACGGCGGCTACACCTTC. Amino acids: CASSPGQGYGGYTF.

The chain uses TRBV4-1 and TRBJ1-2; D call uncertain. V was trimmed by 0 bases and J by 4 bases, leaving 15 bases between them. Germline V gives CDR1 MGHRA, CDR2 YSYEKL. The CDR3 contains 16 residues. This CDR3 is CASSQDRGSGSYGYTF. The CDR3 DNA is TGCGCCAGCAGCCAAGATCGGGGTTCGGGGAGCTATGGCTACACCTTC.

This rearrangement joins TRBV23-1 to TRBJ2-7; 8 bases align to TRBD2. TRBV23-1 has ORF status, its function being uncertain. The CDR3 contains 15 residues. With V trimmed by 4 bases and J by 5 bases, 10 bases remained unmatched. The CDR3 DNA sequence: TGCGCCAGCAGTCTCTGCTTAGCGGGGACGGACGAGCAGTACTTC. This encodes CASSLCLAGTDEQYF.

The chain recombines TRBV20-1 with TRBJ1-5; D gene ambiguous. CDR3 length: 11 residues. Trimming took off 3 bases at V and 6 bases at J, with 6 bases between the two ends. Germline V gives CDR1 DFQATT, CDR2 SNEGSKA (reference sequence). CDR3 nucleotides: TGCAGTGCTAGCCCGGGTCAGCCCCAGCATTTT. Its translation is CSASPGQPQHF.

This sequence joins TRBV18 and TRBJ2-2, with a possible D match to TRBD2 (6 bases). Germline CDR1 and CDR2: KGHSH and LQKENI. The germline V and J ends were trimmed by 4 bases and 4 bases, with 7 bases remaining between them. The CDR3 has 13 amino acids. The CDR3 loop is CASSLAVTGELFF. The CDR3 nucleotides are TGTGCCAGCTCACTAGCGGTCACCGGGGAGCTGTTTTTT.

The V gene is TRBV5-1, the J gene TRBJ2-5, with D uncertain. Per the germline V gene, CDR1 is SGHRS and CDR2 is YFSETQ. This CDR3 region has 11 residues. V shed 3 bases and J shed 7 bases, with 7 bases lying between them. CDR3: CASSSPGTQYF. CDR3 sequence (DNA): TGCGCCAGCAGCTCACCGGGGACCCAGTACTTC.

The genes are TRBV5-4 and TRBJ2-7; 12 bases line up with TRBD2. This CDR3 has 17 amino acids. Germline trimming cut 0 bases from V and 4 bases from J; bases unmatched to any gene: 8. From germline, CDR1 is SGHNT and CDR2 YYREEE (reference sequence). CDR3 DNA: TGTGCCAGCAGCTTGGCCTGGGGGACTAGCGGGCGGTACGAGCAGTACTTC. As protein: CASSLAWGTSGRYEQYF.

V gene TRBV25-1 combines with J gene TRBJ1-2; the D gene is possibly TRBD1 (5 bases). The CDR3 extends over 12 amino acids. In germline, CDR1 is MGHDK, CDR2 SYGVNS. With 7 bases removed from V and 2 bases from J, the gap between germline ends came to 8 bases. The CDR3 here is CASTGGNYGYTF. Written as DNA, the CDR3 is TGTGCCAGCACGGGGGGAAACTATGGCTACACCTTC.

V usage is TRBV2 and J usage is TRBJ1-2; D is perhaps TRBD1 (6 bases). This CDR3 region has 13 residues. Germline CDR1 is SNHLY and CDR2 is FYNNEI. Trimming took 5 bases from V and 2 from J, leaving 9 bases between them. CDR3 DNA: TGTGCCAGCAGTCTCGACAGGAACTATGGCTACACCTTC. It is translated as CASSLDRNYGYTF.

The chain employs TRBV5-1 and TRBJ2-3, with 7 bases aligning to TRBD1. V was pared by 5 bases and J by 5 bases, with 8 bases of the junction left unmatched. Germline CDR1 SGHRS, CDR2 YFSETQ. The CDR3 length is 14 residues. Written as DNA, the CDR3 is TGCGCCAGCAGTTTCGGGACAGTTGGAGATACGCAGTATTTT. This sequence encodes CASSFGTVGDTQYF.

The chain recombines TRBV28 with TRBJ1-1, with D uncertain. Germline V gene lookup returns CDR1 MDHEN and CDR2 SYDVKM. V was shortened by 7 bases and J by 10 bases, with 16 bases between the two germline ends. This CDR3 contains 12 residues. CDR3: CASIEDVGGAFF. CDR3 bases: TGTGCCAGCATCGAGGATGTGGGTGGAGCTTTCTTT. Combining the CDR3 with reference TRBV28 and TRBJ1-1 gives the whole variable domain DVKVTQSSRYLVKRTGEKVFLECVQDMDHENMFWYRQDPGLGLRLIYFSYDVKMKEKGDIPEGYSVSREKKERFSLILESASTNQTSMYLCASIEDVGGAFFGQGTRLTVV.

V and J are TRBV30 and TRBJ2-5; D is uncertain. Germline V CDR1 and CDR2: GTSNPN, SVGIG (reference sequence). V was pared by 8 bases and J by 4 bases, with 14 bases between. There are 12 residues in the CDR3. The CDR3: CAGVGNRETQYF. In DNA form, the CDR3 reads TGTGCCGGAGTTGGCAACCGAGAGACCCAGTACTTC.

This clone was observed a single time. The CDR3 is CASGGREYQETQYF. The CDR3, as DNA: TGCGCCAGCGGGGGGCGGGAGTACCAAGAGACCCAGTACTTC. This chain links TRBV5-1 with TRBJ2-5; D is possibly TRBD2 (7 bases). V was pared by 7 bases and J by 0 bases, with 13 bases between. The CDR3 covers 14 residues. Germline-derived CDR1 and CDR2 are SGHRS and YFSETQ.